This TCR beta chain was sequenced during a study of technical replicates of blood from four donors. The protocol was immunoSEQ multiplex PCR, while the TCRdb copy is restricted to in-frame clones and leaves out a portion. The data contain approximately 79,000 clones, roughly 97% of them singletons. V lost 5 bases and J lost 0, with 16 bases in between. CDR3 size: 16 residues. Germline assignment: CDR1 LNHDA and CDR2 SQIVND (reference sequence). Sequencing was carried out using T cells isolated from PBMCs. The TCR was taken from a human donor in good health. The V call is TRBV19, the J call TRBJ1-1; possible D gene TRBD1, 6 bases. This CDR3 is CASSPLRDTMNTEAFF. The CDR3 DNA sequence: TGTGCCAGTAGTCCCCTCCGGGACACCATGAACACTGAAGCTTTCTTT.